This T cell receptor (beta chain) appears in the sequencing data of a study of OX40 agonist ivuxolimab in advanced cancers. For the study in its entirety: The costimulatory receptor OX40 (CD134) was targeted by ivuxolimab, a fully human IgG2 agonistic monoclonal antibody. Intravenous ivuxolimab was administered to patients every 2 weeks at six dose levels: 0.01, 0.1, 0.3, 1.5, 3 and 10 mg/kg. Of the roughly 53 patients in dose escalation, about 20 had hepatocellular carcinoma, about 15 had melanoma, 9 had renal cell carcinoma and 9 had head and neck cancer. A male proportion of around 81% and a mean age of about 60 years, ranging from 23 to 79, were recorded for the dose-escalation cohort. Prior anti-PD-1, anti-PD-L1 or anti-CTLA-4 therapy was permitted, and checkpoint inhibitors had been received by roughly 40% of dose-escalation patients. Partial responses were achieved by three dose-escalation patients, of whom one had hepatocellular carcinoma and two had cutaneous melanoma. Peripheral TCRbeta sequencing aimed to test whether ivuxolimab altered TCR sequence diversity and caused clonal T-cell expansion. The paper reports the monotherapy dose-escalation portion (N = 52 patients) of the phase I ivuxolimab trial.

For sequencing of the TCRbeta CDR3 region, genomic DNA was extracted from the sorted cells. TCRbeta CDR3 regions were sequenced using the immunoSEQ Assay. Drawn from immuneACCESS, this table holds only the in-frame rearrangements with V and J called that TCRdb kept. Clones are partly lost; checked studies trace under half to an unresolved V gene and leave the rest unexplained. This sample holds roughly 26,000 clones; around three quarters were observed only once. The top ten hold 14% of the sample. On the study overall, not on this receptor specifically: After ivuxolimab, more expanded clones were found on average in CD8+ T cells than in CD4+ T cells. In the 0.1-3.0 mg/kg groups, partial responders had among the lowest normalized peripheral clonal expansion, particularly in CD8+ T cells. At doses of 0.1 to 3.0 mg/kg, clonal expansion of both CD4+ and CD8+ T cells in blood was seen between baseline and week 6. Low levels of normalized T-cell clonal expansion were also seen in some patients who did not respond. Which antigens the clonally expanded peripheral T cells were specific for was not determined.

Note on this clone: Its antigen remains undetermined. No quality values exist for individual bases; no much larger clone is one base distant.

Cut back by 3 bases and 3 bases, the V and J ends lie 9 bases apart. CDR1 and CDR2 are drawn from the germline V gene: SNHLY, FYNNEI. The CDR3 runs 14 residues from the cysteine to the phenylalanine. The kept DNA is CDR3 alone, 42 bases in frame from the first base. The trial excluded patients who had a history of autoimmune disease or who were on systemic immunosuppression. Peripheral blood for TCR sequencing was collected from all dose cohorts at baseline, on cycle 4 day 1, and on cycle 7 day 1. Samples came from an open-label, multicenter, first-in-human phase I dose-escalation trial of ivuxolimab. The trial enrolled adults with locally advanced or metastatic head and neck squamous cell, hepatocellular, melanoma or renal cell carcinoma. Before TCR sequencing, CD4+ T cells and CD8+ T cells from peripheral blood were sorted into separate populations.

The receptor was isolated from an adult with an advanced solid tumor such as melanoma, head and neck, liver or kidney cancer. Recombination linked TRBV2 to TRBJ1-5, with the D gene uncertain. Source: CD4+ or CD8+ T cells sorted from blood, taken in a trial of the OX40 agonist ivuxolimab. The CDR3 region has the sequence CASSEWRDNQPQHF. Read as DNA, the sequence is TGTGCCAGCAGTGAGTGGAGGGACAATCAGCCCCAGCATTTT.